Below, 3 T cell receptor beta chains from the same sample are listed, as sequenced in a study of blood T cells in healthy people across ages. A second PCR, run for roughly 7 to 12 cycles, used a sample-barcoded 5' primer plus a J-beta primer mix. TCRdb analysed the 5' RACE reads with MiXCR anew, one entry per CDR3 protein. The data contain approximately 780,000 distinct CDR3 sequences, under 30% of them seen just once; the ten biggest clones take up over 2.5%. The same sample was also used in a study of T cells of mothers and their children.

The sequenced material came from blood. The receptors were gathered from a boy between 10 and 17 years old in good health.

The chain is built from TRBV7-9 and TRBJ2-1; TRBD2 is a possible D gene (5 bases). The CDR3 extends over 13 amino acids. V lost 5 bases, J lost 7 bases, and 12 bases lay in between. CDR1 SEHNR and CDR2 FQNEAQ come from the germline V gene (reference sequence). This CDR3 is CASSSPLVNEQFF. The DNA of the CDR3 is TGTGCCAGCAGCAGCCCACTAGTTAATGAGCAGTTCTTC.

V gene TRBV7-9 combines with J gene TRBJ2-1, with TRBD1 matching over 8 bases. This CDR3 has 14 residues. V lost 5 bases and J lost 6; bases outside the gene matches: 6. Germline V gene sequence: CDR1 SEHNR, CDR2 FQNEAQ (reference sequence). CDR3 sequence: CASSAWTGSNEQFF. The CDR3 coding sequence is TGTGCCAGCAGCGCCTGGACAGGGAGCAATGAGCAGTTCTTC.

This chain uses TRBV12-3 or TRBV12-4 with TRBJ2-1; 8 bases line up with TRBD2. The CDR3 runs 14 residues. The junction had 10 bases not matched to a gene; V was cut back by 7 bases and J by 8 bases. The CDR3 loop is CASTMWRGVYEQFF. The DNA for the CDR3 is TGTGCCAGCACCATGTGGCGGGGGGTCTATGAGCAGTTCTTC.